Below, 19 T cell receptor beta chains from the same sample are listed, as sequenced in a study of T cell responses to AZD1222 COVID-19 vaccine. Sequencing used immunoSEQ multiplex PCR; TCRdb keeps in-frame clones, though not all of them. The top ten hold over 1.5% of the sample, which has more than 100,000 clones, 85% to 95% seen once. The specimen comprised peripheral blood, sampled on day 0 of AZD1222 vaccination. All receptors come from an adult in good health.

The V and J genes are TRBV23-1 and TRBJ2-2; tentatively, D is TRBD2 (6 bases). TRBV23-1 qualifies as an ORF whose function is uncertain. The germline V and J ends were trimmed by 0 bases and 6 bases, with 14 bases remaining between them. CDR3 length: 16 residues. The CDR3 region has the DNA TGCGCCAGCAGTCAATCGGGGGGAATAGGGGCCGGGGAGCTGTTTTTT. It yields the protein CASSQSGGIGAGELFF.

The chain joins TRBV30 to TRBJ2-5; D assignment may be TRBD1 or TRBD2 (5 bases each). The germline V gene has CDR1 GTSNPN and CDR2 SVGIG (reference sequence). The germline V and J ends were trimmed by 0 bases and 5 bases, with 10 bases remaining between them. The CDR3 is made up of 13 amino acids. This chain's CDR3 is CAWSVGVLETQYF. For the CDR3, the DNA is TGTGCCTGGAGTGTGGGGGTGTTGGAGACCCAGTACTTC.

This clone has a single count. This sequence joins TRBV3-1 (or the pseudogene TRBV3-2) and TRBJ2-5; D may be TRBD1 (5 bases). This CDR3 is built from 14 residues. CDR1 LGHDT and CDR2 YNNKEL come from the germline V gene (reference sequence). Trimming took 3 bases from V and 3 from J, leaving 11 bases between them. This CDR3 is CASSHRTPKETQYF. Written as DNA, the CDR3 is TGTGCCAGCAGCCATCGGACACCAAAAGAGACCCAGTACTTC.

The V and J genes are TRBV27 and TRBJ1-4; a weak D match, TRBD1 (5 bases). The germline gives CDR1 MNHEY, CDR2 SMNVEV (reference sequence). The length of the CDR3 is 19 residues. The V and J ends lost 5 bases and 0 bases respectively, with 22 bases between them. DNA of the CDR3: TGTGCCAGCAGTCCCCTCTTCCCGAAGCAGGGTTCAACTAATGAAAAACTGTTTTTT. This codes for CASSPLFPKQGSTNEKLFF. The complete variable domain, with remaining parts taken from reference TRBV27 and TRBJ1-4, reads EAQVTQNPRYLITVTGKKLTVTCSQNMNHEYMSWYRQDPGLGLRQIYYSMNVEVTDKGDVPEGYKVSRKEKRNFPLILESPSPNQTSLYFCASSPLFPKQGSTNEKLFFGSGTQLSVL.

This rearrangement joins TRBV6-2 or TRBV6-3 to TRBJ2-7, with 7 bases aligning to TRBD2. This CDR3 is built from 15 residues. CDR1 is MNHEY, CDR2 SVGEGT, per germline. V gave up 6 bases and J gave up 6 bases; unmatched junction bases: 14. The CDR3 loop is CASSSGLVPFLEQYV. The DNA for the CDR3 is TGTGCCAGCAGCTCCGGACTAGTACCTTTTCTCGAGCAGTACGTC.

The chain joins TRBV6-5 to TRBJ2-7; 9 bases fit TRBD1. The length of the CDR3 is 16 residues. The germline V gene encodes CDR1 MNHEY and CDR2 SVGAGI. V lost 4 bases and J lost 2; bases outside the gene matches: 9. The CDR3 here is CASSSNGGQGAYEQYF. The CDR3, as DNA: TGTGCCAGCAGTTCAAACGGGGGACAGGGAGCCTACGAGCAGTACTTC.

The genes are TRBV2 and TRBJ1-5, with 7 bases fitting TRBD1. Trimming took 6 bases from V and 2 from J; bases not matched to a gene: 4. The CDR3 extends over 14 amino acids. The germline V gene has CDR1 SNHLY and CDR2 FYNNEI. The DNA of the CDR3 is TGTGCCAGCAGCTTCGGACAGGGCAATCAGCCCCAGCATTTT. Translated, it gives CASSFGQGNQPQHF.

V and J are TRBV3-1 (or the pseudogene TRBV3-2) and TRBJ2-1; TRBD2 matches 9 bases. CDR3 size: 16 residues. J was trimmed by 8 bases and V by 0 bases; bases with no gene match: 8. Germline CDR1 reads LGHDT; CDR2 reads YNNKEL (reference sequence). CDR3 coding DNA: TGTGCCAGCAGCCAAGAGGTAGGACTAGCGTGGCATGAGCAGTTCTTC. Translating gives CASSQEVGLAWHEQFF.

The rearrangement joins TRBV19 to TRBJ1-3; no definite D call. This CDR3 is 16 amino acids long. CDR1 LNHDA and CDR2 SQIVND come from the germline V gene (reference sequence). Trimming removed 9 bases from V and 0 bases from J, with 18 bases in between. The CDR3 here is CASGRSQRDSGNTIYF. The CDR3 coding sequence is TGTGCCAGCGGGCGCAGTCAGAGGGACTCTGGAAACACCATATATTTT.

Comment on this clone: Other DNA variants within this sample encode the same CDR3. V gene TRBV7-8 combines with J gene TRBJ1-5; D possibly corresponds to TRBD1 (6 bases). The germline V and J ends were trimmed by 1 base and 4 bases, with 8 bases remaining between them. This CDR3 region has 14 residues. CDR1 is SGHVS, CDR2 FQNEAQ, per germline. The CDR3 DNA reads as TGTGCCAGCAGCTTAGGACAGGCTAATCAGCCCCAGCATTTT. Its translation: CASSLGQANQPQHF.

Turning to this clone: An end of the junction differs from the germline gene, which may be a read error. The chain joins TRBV7-7 to TRBJ1-1; tentatively, D is TRBD1 (6 bases). The CDR3 covers 14 residues. The germline V gene has CDR1 SSHAT and CDR2 FNYEAQ (reference sequence). The CDR3 bases are TGTGCTAGCAGCTTAGGGGGGCTGACGGCAGAAGCTTTCTTT. Its translation is CASSLGGLTAEAFF.

The chain recombines TRBV11-3 with TRBJ2-2; D gene ambiguous. The V end lost 0 bases, the J end lost 4 bases, and 6 bases lay between the germline ends. This CDR3 contains 14 residues. The germline CDR1 and CDR2 sequences are SGHNT and YENEEA. In DNA form, the CDR3 reads TGTGCCAGCAGCTTAGACAGGAGCACCGGGGAGCTGTTTTTT. Protein product: CASSLDRSTGELFF.

The chain carries TRBV7-2 and TRBJ1-5; tentatively, D is TRBD1 (5 bases). The CDR3 loop spans 15 amino acids. Per the germline V gene, CDR1 is SGHTA and CDR2 is FQGNSA. V was pared by 8 bases and J by 0 bases, with 14 bases between. The CDR3 DNA reads as TGTGCCAGCGTTTTAGACAGCAATAGCAATCAGCCCCAGCATTTT. Residues: CASVLDSNSNQPQHF. The full variable domain, with the rest looked up from reference TRBV7-2 and TRBJ1-5, is GAGVSQSPSNKVTEKGKDVELRCDPISGHTALYWYRQSLGQGLEFLIYFQGNSAPDKSGLPSDRFSAERTGGSVSTLTIQRTQQEDSAVYLCASVLDSNSNQPQHFGDGTRLSIL.

A single count supports this clone. The rearrangement uses TRBV2 and TRBJ2-7, with 10 bases matching TRBD1. The CDR3 length is 14 residues. Germline CDR1 SNHLY, CDR2 FYNNEI. Trimming at V came to 3 bases and at J to 5 bases, leaving 4 bases not matched to a gene. The CDR3 DNA reads as TGTGCCAGCAGTGAGGGGACAGGGGTACACGAGCAGTACTTC. Amino acid sequence: CASSEGTGVHEQYF. Full variable domain (rest looked up from reference TRBV2 and TRBJ2-7): EPEVTQTPSHQVTQMGQEVILRCVPISNHLYFYWYRQILGQKVEFLVSFYNNEISEKSEIFDDQFSVERPDGSNFTLKIRSTKLEDSAMYFCASSEGTGVHEQYFGPGTRLTVT.

The V and J genes are TRBV5-1 and TRBJ1-2, with TRBD1 matching over 7 bases. J was trimmed by 4 bases and V by 6 bases; bases with no gene match: 9. Looked up from germline, CDR1 is SGHRS and CDR2 is YFSETQ. The CDR3 sequence is 14 residues long. The CDR3 loop reads CASTTRTGSYGYTF. CDR3 DNA: TGCGCCAGCACCACCCGGACAGGCAGCTATGGCTACACCTTC.

A single count supports this clone. The V gene is TRBV5-1, the J gene TRBJ1-2; 7 bases line up with TRBD1. V shed 4 bases, J shed 6 bases, and the junction held 12 bases outside the gene matches. CDR3 length: 15 amino acids. The germline V gene has CDR1 SGHRS and CDR2 YFSETQ. CDR3: CASSRAGTATDGYTF. The DNA of the CDR3 is TGCGCCAGCAGCCGGGCGGGGACAGCGACCGATGGCTACACCTTC.

The V gene is TRBV19, the J gene TRBJ1-2, with D hard to call. V lost 1 base and J lost 4, with 7 bases in between. Germline CDR1 and CDR2: LNHDA and SQIVND (reference sequence). CDR3 length equals 13 residues. CDR3 in amino acids: CASSIGTGYGYTF. In DNA form, the CDR3 reads TGTGCCAGTAGTATAGGGACGGGCTATGGCTACACCTTC.

This chain joins TRBV7-9 and TRBJ2-7, with TRBD2 as a possible D gene (6 bases). The V end lost 6 bases, the J end lost 0 bases, and 9 bases lay between the germline ends. The CDR3 has 13 amino acids. The V gene's germline CDR1 is SEHNR and CDR2 FQNEAQ (reference sequence). The CDR3 loop is CASRGGNSYEQYV. CDR3 nucleotide sequence: TGTGCCAGCAGGGGCGGGAACTCCTACGAGCAGTACGTC.

The count of this clone is one. The chain is built from TRBV19 and TRBJ1-5; tentative D call: TRBD1 (5 bases). The CDR3 has 15 residues. Germline lookup yields CDR1 LNHDA and CDR2 SQIVND (reference sequence). The ends were cut back, 7 bases at V and 0 bases at J, with 13 bases in the middle. This CDR3 is CASNLNRYSNQPQHF. DNA for the CDR3: TGTGCCAGTAATTTAAACAGGTATAGCAATCAGCCCCAGCATTTT.